These 5 T cell receptor beta chains were all obtained from the same sample, sequenced in a study of cytomegalovirus exposure and HLA in healthy donors. In the PCR, 60 Vbeta and 13 Jbeta primers were used. The assay was immunoSEQ multiplex PCR, and TCRdb's table has in-frame clones only and misses some. The table has approximately 140,000 clones, roughly 73% seen once. The sequenced material came from PBMCs. The receptors shown here come from a female donor in good health and CMV-seronegative.

This chain links TRBV25-1 with TRBJ1-4; 7 positions agree with TRBD1. V was clipped by 6 bases and J by 4 bases; unmatched bases: 8. Germline V CDR1 and CDR2: MGHDK, SYGVNS. This CDR3 contains 15 residues. The CDR3 region has the DNA TGTGCCAGCAGGTCTCAGGGGGAGGTTAATGAAAAACTGTTTTTT. Translated: CASRSQGEVNEKLFF.

This rearrangement joins TRBV15 to TRBJ1-5; possibly TRBD1 for D (5 bases). The CDR3 is 14 amino acids. V lost 0 bases and J lost 4, with 7 bases in between. From germline, CDR1 is LNHNV and CDR2 YYDKDF (reference sequence). The DNA for the CDR3 is TGTGCCACCAGCAGAGATAGGGGAAATCAGCCCCAGCATTTT. Amino acids: CATSRDRGNQPQHF. Variable domain in full (rest from reference TRBV15 and TRBJ1-5): DAMVIQNPRYQVTQFGKPVTLSCSQTLNHNVMYWYQQKSSQAPKLLFHYYDKDFNNEADTPDNFQSRRPNTSFCFLDIRSPGLGDTAMYLCATSRDRGNQPQHFGDGTRLSIL.

The chain has TRBV28 and TRBJ1-4; D may be TRBD1 (5 bases). The length of the CDR3 is 12 residues. Trimming pared 7 bases from V and 12 bases from J, leaving 15 bases between. Germline CDR1 reads MDHEN; CDR2 reads SYDVKM. This CDR3 reads CASNPGGGELFF. CDR3 coding DNA: TGTGCCAGCAACCCCGGGGGGGGAGAACTGTTTTTT.

This sequence joins TRBV11-2 and TRBJ2-3, with 9 nucleotides matching TRBD2. After removal of 10 bases from V and 2 bases from J, the junction contained 10 bases not matched to a gene. Germline V gene lookup returns CDR1 SGHAT and CDR2 FQNNGV. This CDR3 is built from 15 residues. The CDR3 coding sequence is TGTGCCACCGAGGCGGCGGGGGGGTACACAGATACGCAGTATTTT. Translating it yields CATEAAGGYTDTQYF.

This clone appeared a single time. The chain links TRBV11-2 to TRBJ2-1; tentatively, D is TRBD2 (7 bases). CDR1 is SGHAT, CDR2 FQNNGV, per germline. The germline V and J ends were trimmed by 2 bases and 2 bases, with 16 bases remaining between them. CDR3 length: 17 residues. The CDR3 DNA follows: TGTGCCAGCAGCTTATTAGGGGGGGCTAGTACCTACAATGAGCAGTTCTTC. Encoded protein: CASSLLGGASTYNEQFF.